The 15 T cell receptor beta chains below all came from one sample that was sequenced in a study of T cells after yellow fever vaccination (dated 2019 in TCRdb). This sample's treatment or condition label indicates: live attenuated yellow fever vaccine strain. To prepare the library, 5' RACE was applied. Sequencing used an Illumina HiSeq 2500. The raw public data were reprocessed by TCRdb itself: fastp quality trimming at Q25, MiXCR clonotype calling, in-frame beta chains only. A single entry per CDR3 protein holds the most common genes and DNA from its merged rows. This sample gives about 94,000 distinct CDR3 sequences in total; almost 9% of them show up just once. The ten top clones hold over 15% of the sample. Sequencing used CD8+ T cells not binding an NS4B(214-222) dextramer, sorted from PBMCs, obtained roughly 15 days after the first yellow fever vaccination. This sample's cell subset or site label indicates: NS4B epitope dextramer-negative CD8 T cells. The origin of the receptors is a man in his late teens or twenties who received the YFV17D yellow fever vaccine.

The chain joins TRBV2 to TRBJ2-1, with 8 positions matching TRBD1. The CDR3 runs to 12 residues. J lost 8 bases, V lost 8 bases, and 5 bases had no gene match. The germline CDR1 and CDR2 sequences are SNHLY and FYNNEI. This CDR3 is CASLQGEDEQFF. The CDR3 region has the DNA TGTGCCAGCCTACAGGGGGAGGATGAGCAGTTCTTC.

V and J are TRBV5-1 and TRBJ1-1, with 7 bases that match TRBD1. Losses at the gene ends were 4 bases for V and 0 bases for J; bases not matched to a gene: 6. Per the germline V gene, CDR1 is SGHRS and CDR2 is YFSETQ. This CDR3 contains 15 residues. The CDR3 coding sequence is TGCGCCAGCAGCACCTGGACAGGAATGAACACTGAAGCTTTCTTT. Amino acid sequence: CASSTWTGMNTEAFF. The full variable domain, rest sourced from reference TRBV5-1 and TRBJ1-1, is KAGVTQTPRYLIKTRGQQVTLSCSPISGHRSVSWYQQTPGQGLQFLFEYFSETQRNKGNFPGRFSGRQFSNSRSEMNVSTLELGDSALYLCASSTWTGMNTEAFFGQGTRLTVV.

The rearrangement links TRBV5-1 to TRBJ2-3; D remains unclear. This CDR3 contains 14 residues. The germline CDR1 and CDR2 sequences are SGHRS and YFSETQ. V lost 4 bases and J 1 base, leaving 10 bases between the germline ends. CDR3 nucleotide sequence: TGCGCCAGCAGCCTAAAATGGGGCACAGATACGCAGTATTTT. It specifies CASSLKWGTDTQYF.

The CDR3 DNA reads as TGTGCCAGCAGCTCCGGGACAATGAACACTGAAGCTTTCTTT. Amino acids: CASSSGTMNTEAFF. J is TRBJ1-1 and V is TRBV5-4; D is perhaps TRBD1 (6 bases). CDR1 and CDR2 (germline): SGHNT, YYREEE (reference sequence). V was clipped by 3 bases and J by 0 bases, with 9 bases between them. The CDR3 runs 14 residues. Based on the CDR3 plus reference TRBV5-4 and TRBJ1-1, the full variable domain is ETGVTQSPTHLIKTRGQQVTLRCSSQSGHNTVSWYQQALGQGPQFIFQYYREEENGRGNFPPRFSGLQFPNYSSELNVNALELDDSALYLCASSSGTMNTEAFFGQGTRLTVV.

This clonotype was observed at least ten times. The chain employs TRBV12-3 or TRBV12-4 and TRBJ1-5; no definite D call. This CDR3 contains 14 residues. V gave up 0 bases and J gave up 2 bases, with 5 bases separating them. DNA for the CDR3: TGTGCCAGCAGTTTAGCGGGCCGCAATCAGCCCCAGCATTTT. This encodes CASSLAGRNQPQHF.

This clonotype occurred a few times. The genes are TRBV20-1 and TRBJ2-3; tentatively, D is TRBD1 (6 bases). CDR1 and CDR2 from the germline V gene are DFQATT and SNEGSKA (reference sequence). There are 18 residues in the CDR3. Trimming left V 0 bases short and J 2 bases short, with 21 bases between. DNA of the CDR3: TGCAGTGCTAGAGAGAGCCGTACCTCAGGGGCCCTCACAGATACGCAGTATTTT. It yields the protein CSARESRTSGALTDTQYF.

This clonotype was seen more than once but under ten times. V gene TRBV4-1 combines with J gene TRBJ1-5, with D possibly TRBD1 on 5 matching bases. V was pared by 1 base and J by 1 base, with 8 bases between. Germline lookup yields CDR1 MGHRA and CDR2 YSYEKL. The CDR3 is made up of 15 amino acids. This chain's CDR3 is CASSQGGGSNQPQHF. The CDR3 region has the DNA TGCGCCAGCAGCCAAGGTGGGGGAAGCAATCAGCCCCAGCATTTT.

This clonotype has only a few counts. The chain is built from TRBV7-9 and TRBJ1-5; no reliable D call. CDR3 length equals 15 residues. CDR1 is SEHNR, CDR2 FQNEAQ, per germline (reference sequence). V dropped 1 base and J dropped 0 bases, with 7 bases sitting between them. CDR3 nucleotide sequence: TGTGCCAGCAGCTTAGGCGCGTATAGCAATCAGCCCCAGCATTTT. Its translation is CASSLGAYSNQPQHF.

The chain couples TRBV20-1 to TRBJ2-7; perhaps TRBD2 as D (6 bases). The CDR3 consists of 13 residues. V was pared by 3 bases and J by 6 bases, with 15 bases between. The germline V gene has CDR1 DFQATT and CDR2 SNEGSKA (reference sequence). The CDR3 loop is CSARAGRLGEQYV. The CDR3, as DNA: TGCAGTGCTAGGGCGGGGCGGTTGGGCGAGCAGTACGTC.

The chain joins TRBV27 to TRBJ2-1, with 10 bases lining up with TRBD1. In germline, CDR1 is MNHEY, CDR2 SMNVEV (reference sequence). After removal of 6 bases from V and 4 bases from J, the junction contained 9 bases not matched to a gene. The CDR3 is 16 residues long. The CDR3 region is CASRPGEGQGYNEQFF. The CDR3, as DNA: TGTGCCAGCAGACCTGGGGAGGGACAGGGGTACAATGAGCAGTTCTTC.

In its sample, this clonotype was seen a few times. The CDR3, as DNA: TGTGCCAGCACAGGGCAGACTGGGGCCAACGTCCTGACTTTC. Its translation: CASTGQTGANVLTF. The V call is TRBV6-2 or TRBV6-3, the J call TRBJ2-6; D might be TRBD1 (5 bases). The CDR3 has 14 residues. V lost 7 bases, J lost 2 bases, and 9 bases lay in between. Germline V gene data show CDR1 as MNHEY and CDR2 as SVGEGT.

This clonotype was found many times. V gene TRBV15 combines with J gene TRBJ2-5, with D perhaps matching TRBD1 (6 bases). Trimming shortened V by 3 bases and J by 1 base, and 9 bases separated the two germline ends. Germline assignment: CDR1 LNHNV and CDR2 YYDKDF (reference sequence). The CDR3 is made up of 14 amino acids. The CDR3 DNA is TGTGCCACCAGCAGGCGGACAGTCCAAGAGACCCAGTACTTC. It is translated as CATSRRTVQETQYF.

This clonotype was found a few times. This rearrangement joins TRBV7-9 to TRBJ2-2; D remains ambiguous. V was cut by 5 bases and J by 5 bases, with 9 bases left in between. Germline V gene data show CDR1 as SEHNR and CDR2 as FQNEAQ (reference sequence). The CDR3 covers 13 residues. The CDR3 nucleotides read TGTGCCAGCAGCCCGCGAGGTACCGGGGAGCTGTTTTTT. This gives the protein CASSPRGTGELFF.

This clonotype was picked up a small number of times. The rearrangement uses TRBV19 and TRBJ2-7; TRBD1 or TRBD2 may be the D gene (5 bases each). Germline CDR1 reads LNHDA; CDR2 reads SQIVND (reference sequence). The CDR3 loop spans 11 amino acids. V was shortened by 11 bases and J by 6 bases, with 14 bases between the two germline ends. Written as DNA, the CDR3 is TGTGCCGTCGGGGCGAGGGGCGAGCAGTACTTC. This encodes CAVGARGEQYF.

The chain links TRBV19 to TRBJ2-3, with TRBD2 matching over 7 bases. Germline CDR1 reads LNHDA; CDR2 reads SQIVND (reference sequence). V lost 1 base, J lost 6 bases, and 10 bases stayed unmatched. The CDR3 has 16 residues. In DNA, the CDR3 is TGTGCCAGTAGTATAGGATTCCCAGCGGGGTCGGATACGCAGTATTTT. It specifies CASSIGFPAGSDTQYF.